Listed below are T cell receptor beta chains from one sample, sequenced in a study of cytomegalovirus exposure and HLA in healthy donors. The protocol was immunoSEQ multiplex PCR, while the TCRdb copy is restricted to in-frame clones and leaves out a portion. The sample lists 100,000 to 150,000 clones; 81% were seen once. The sample taken for sequencing was PBMCs. The receptors shown here come from a man younger than 35 in good health and CMV-seropositive. The conserved cysteine and the conserved F or W are not part of the CDR3 here.

V gene: TRBV7-8
CDR3 protein: ASSLVSKTGELF

V gene: TRBV2
CDR3 protein: ASNEGAGETQY

V gene: TRBV7-7
CDR3 protein: ASSLSGGETQY

V gene: TRBV6-6
CDR3 protein: ASSYAPSGLGEQY

V gene: TRBV4-3
CDR3 protein: ASSQERVLEGNTIY

V gene: TRBV19
CDR3 protein: ASSISPGGLGQPQH

V gene: TRBV27
CDR3 protein: ASSLSRTGPLGYT

V gene: TRBV5-4
CDR3 protein: ASSLEQGVAEAF

V gene: TRBV29-1
CDR3 protein: SGSSLNTEAF

V gene: TRBV7-2
CDR3 protein: ASSPGYTDTQY

V gene: TRBV6-6
CDR3 protein: ASSYPGQPYEQY

V gene: TRBV6-5
CDR3 protein: ASSYSAGVTNEKLF

V gene: TRBV25-1
CDR3 protein: ASSFSSTSGSVNEQF

V gene: TRBV23-1
CDR3 protein: ASTPRPMTGPSLCMNTEAF

V gene: TRBV30
CDR3 protein: AWSVQGQGGYEQY

V gene: TRBV27
CDR3 protein: ASSSPSGTGGYEQY

V gene: TRBV4-3
CDR3 protein: ASSQEMGQGASEAF

V gene: TRBV2
CDR3 protein: ASRDRGNQPQH

V gene: TRBV5-1
CDR3 protein: ASTGTGSSYEQY

V gene: TRBV5-4
CDR3 protein: ASSQSPYQPQH

V gene: TRBV15
CDR3 protein: ATSRAIGLGETQY

V gene: TRBV7-9
CDR3 protein: ASSLGASAYEQY

V gene: TRBV29-1
CDR3 protein: SVEGSGAAF

V gene: TRBV11-2
CDR3 protein: ASSLFLALGTDTQY

V gene: TRBV11-1
CDR3 protein: ASSLDPGQY

V gene: TRBV5-1
CDR3 protein: ASSLAIAGGTQY

V gene: TRBV6-6
CDR3 protein: VSGYTDTQY